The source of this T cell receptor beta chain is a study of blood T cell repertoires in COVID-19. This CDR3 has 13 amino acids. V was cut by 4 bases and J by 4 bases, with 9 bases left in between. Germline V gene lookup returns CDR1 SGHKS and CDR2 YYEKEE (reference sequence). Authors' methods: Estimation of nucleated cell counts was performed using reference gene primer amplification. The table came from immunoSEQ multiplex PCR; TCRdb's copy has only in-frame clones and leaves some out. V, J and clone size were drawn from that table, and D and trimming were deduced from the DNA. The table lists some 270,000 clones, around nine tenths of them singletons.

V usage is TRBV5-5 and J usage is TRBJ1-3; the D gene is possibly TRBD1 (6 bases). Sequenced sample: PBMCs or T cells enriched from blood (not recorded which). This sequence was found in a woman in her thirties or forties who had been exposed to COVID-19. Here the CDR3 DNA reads TGTGCCAGCAGCCCCGGGACAGGAAACACCATATATTTT. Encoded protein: CASSPGTGNTIYF.